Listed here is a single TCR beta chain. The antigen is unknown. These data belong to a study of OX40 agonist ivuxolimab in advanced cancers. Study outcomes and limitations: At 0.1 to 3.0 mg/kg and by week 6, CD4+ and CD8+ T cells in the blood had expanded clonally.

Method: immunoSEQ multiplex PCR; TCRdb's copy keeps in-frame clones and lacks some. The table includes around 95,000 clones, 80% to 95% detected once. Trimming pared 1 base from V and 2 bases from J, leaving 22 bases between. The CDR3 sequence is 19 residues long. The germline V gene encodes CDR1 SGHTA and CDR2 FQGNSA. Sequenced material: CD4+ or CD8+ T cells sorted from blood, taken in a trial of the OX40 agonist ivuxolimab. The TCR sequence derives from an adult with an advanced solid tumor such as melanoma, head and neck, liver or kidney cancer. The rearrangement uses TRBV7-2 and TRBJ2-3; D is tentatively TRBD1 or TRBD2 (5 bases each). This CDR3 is CASSLVGGGGRGSTDTQYF. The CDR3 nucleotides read TGTGCCAGCAGCTTAGTAGGCGGAGGAGGTAGGGGTTCCACAGATACGCAGTATTTT. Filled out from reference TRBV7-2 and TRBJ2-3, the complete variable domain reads GAGVSQSPSNKVTEKGKDVELRCDPISGHTALYWYRQSLGQGLEFLIYFQGNSAPDKSGLPSDRFSAERTGGSVSTLTIQRTQQEDSAVYLCASSLVGGGGRGSTDTQYFGPGTRLTVL.